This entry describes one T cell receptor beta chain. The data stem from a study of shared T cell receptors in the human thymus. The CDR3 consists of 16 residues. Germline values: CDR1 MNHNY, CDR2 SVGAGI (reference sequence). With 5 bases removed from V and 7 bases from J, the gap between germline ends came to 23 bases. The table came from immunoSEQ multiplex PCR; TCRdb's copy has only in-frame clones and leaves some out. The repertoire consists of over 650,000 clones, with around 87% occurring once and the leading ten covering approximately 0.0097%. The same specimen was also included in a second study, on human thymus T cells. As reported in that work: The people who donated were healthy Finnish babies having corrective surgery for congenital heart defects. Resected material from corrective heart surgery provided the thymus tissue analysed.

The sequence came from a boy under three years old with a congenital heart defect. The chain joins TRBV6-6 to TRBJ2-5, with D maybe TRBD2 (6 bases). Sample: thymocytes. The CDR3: CASSPPHGFYGGTQYF. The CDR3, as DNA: TGTGCCAGCAGTCCCCCTCATGGATTTTACGGGGGGACCCAGTACTTC.